This entry concerns a single TCR beta chain. Its matching antigen is unknown. PCR primers comprised 60 Vbeta and 13 Jbeta primers. Repertoires were generated with immunoSEQ multiplex PCR, while TCRdb's copy carries only in-frame clones and drops some. The data show 130,000 to 150,000 clones, more than 65% seen once. These data are taken from a study of cytomegalovirus exposure and HLA in healthy donors. Study in general: Roughly 180 million T cells yielded more than 90 million unique TCR beta sequences, as an earlier analysis found. Study outcomes and limitations: According to a later analysis, donors in an Asian-associated ancestry cluster reportedly had fewer N-insertions than the roughly 660-donor mean.

When sampled, the donors appeared nominally healthy, though they likely had unrecorded immune exposures. Input material: PBMCs. This clonotype was obtained from a man aged 25 to 40 in good health and CMV-seropositive.

The CDR3 region has the DNA TGTGCCAGCAGCCTCCTCTCACTAGCGGGGGGTGGGTACAATGAGCAGTTCTTC. Protein sequence: CASSLLSLAGGGYNEQFF. The chain couples TRBV11-2 to TRBJ2-1, with 12 bases that match TRBD2. V gave up 5 bases and J gave up 4 bases; unmatched junction bases: 12. The CDR3 has 18 amino acids. Germline V lookup: CDR1 SGHAT, CDR2 FQNNGV.